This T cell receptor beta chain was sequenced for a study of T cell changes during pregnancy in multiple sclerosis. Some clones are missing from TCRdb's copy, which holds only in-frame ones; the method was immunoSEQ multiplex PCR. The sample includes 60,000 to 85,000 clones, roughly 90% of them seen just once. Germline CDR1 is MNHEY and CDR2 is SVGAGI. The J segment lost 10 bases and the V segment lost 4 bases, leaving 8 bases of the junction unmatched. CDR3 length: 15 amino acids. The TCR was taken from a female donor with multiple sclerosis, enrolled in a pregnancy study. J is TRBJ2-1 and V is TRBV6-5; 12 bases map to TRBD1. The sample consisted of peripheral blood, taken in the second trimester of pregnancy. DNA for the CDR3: TGTGCCAGCAGTTCGGGACAGGGGGCTGCTTGGGAGCAGTTCTTC. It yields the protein CASSSGQGAAWEQFF.